The 23 T cell receptor beta chains presented below share a single source sample, sequenced in a study of T cells in narcolepsy. Clones were read by immunoSEQ multiplex PCR, and TCRdb kept only the in-frame ones, dropping some. This sample has fewer than 40,000 clones, with 79% found just once. Material for sequencing was CD45RA- memory CD4+ T cells from PBMCs. These receptors were collected from a human donor with narcolepsy.

This chain connects TRBV7-3 to TRBJ2-1; possible D gene TRBD2, 6 bases. Looked up from germline, CDR1 is SGHTA and CDR2 is FQGTGA. V gave up 1 base and J gave up 3 bases, with 13 bases separating them. There are 16 residues in the CDR3. CDR3 in DNA: TGTGCCAGCAGCTTAAGTTTCGGGGGAGGCTACAATGAGCAGTTCTTC. This codes for CASSLSFGGGYNEQFF.

This clone has a handful of counts. CDR3 nucleotide sequence: TGTGCCAGCAGCCTGGACTGGAATCCGCGAGAGACCCAGTACTTC. Amino acid sequence: CASSLDWNPRETQYF. The V gene is TRBV11-3, the J gene TRBJ2-5, with D perhaps matching TRBD2 (5 bases). With 5 bases removed from V and 4 bases from J, the gap between germline ends came to 17 bases. Germline V gene data show CDR1 as SGHNT and CDR2 as YENEEA. The CDR3 is made up of 15 amino acids.

The chain employs TRBV7-9 and TRBJ1-6, with no clear D. CDR1 and CDR2 (germline): SEHNR, FQNEAQ (reference sequence). This CDR3 has 17 residues. Trimming took off 6 bases at V and 0 bases at J, with 15 bases between the two ends. CDR3 in amino acids: CASSSGRMSSYNSPLHF. Here the CDR3 DNA reads TGTGCCAGCAGTTCAGGACGGATGAGCTCCTATAATTCACCCCTCCACTTT.

The gene calls are TRBV2 and TRBJ2-4; D might be TRBD1 or TRBD2, each matching 6 bases. The V end was cut by 4 bases, the J end by 2 bases, with 15 bases between. CDR1 is SNHLY and CDR2 is FYNNEI in the germline V gene. The CDR3 contains 16 residues. The CDR3 sequence: CASSANRGASKNIQYF. DNA for the CDR3: TGTGCCAGCAGTGCGAATAGGGGGGCATCCAAAAACATTCAGTACTTC.

This chain links TRBV4-1 with TRBJ2-6; the D is unclear. CDR1 is MGHRA and CDR2 is YSYEKL in the germline V gene. Trimming cost V 5 bases and J 4 bases, with 6 bases left between them. The CDR3 extends over 13 amino acids. DNA for the CDR3: TGCGCCAGCAGCTCCTTGGGGGCCAACGTCCTGACTTTC. Translating gives CASSSLGANVLTF.

This rearrangement joins TRBV7-9 to TRBJ2-1, with D perhaps matching TRBD2 (6 bases). The CDR3 sequence is 13 residues long. V gave up 0 bases and J gave up 10 bases, with 10 bases separating them. CDR1 and CDR2 (germline): SEHNR, FQNEAQ (reference sequence). CDR3 protein: CASSLAGAGEQFF. The CDR3 DNA follows: TGTGCCAGCAGCTTAGCAGGTGCGGGAGAGCAGTTCTTC.

The chain combines TRBV7-3 with TRBJ1-1; D might be TRBD1 (5 bases). The length of the CDR3 is 13 residues. The germline V gene encodes CDR1 SGHTA and CDR2 FQGTGA. With 5 bases removed from V and 2 bases from J, the gap between germline ends came to 9 bases. The DNA of the CDR3 is TGTGCCAGCAGCACAGACAGTAACACTGAAGCTTTCTTT. Amino acid sequence: CASSTDSNTEAFF. Supplemented by reference TRBV7-3 and TRBJ1-1, the full variable domain reads GAGVSQTPSNKVTEKGKYVELRCDPISGHTALYWYRQSLGQGPEFLIYFQGTGAADDSGLPNDRFFAVRPEGSVSTLKIQRTERGDSAVYLCASSTDSNTEAFFGQGTRLTVV.

As regards this clone: Germline and junction disagree at one end, which may indicate a read error. The V gene is TRBV7-8, the J gene TRBJ1-1; D is perhaps TRBD1 (5 bases). CDR3 length equals 14 residues. Germline CDR1 SGHVS, CDR2 FQNEAQ. Here the CDR3 DNA reads TGTGCCAGCAGCTTAGCGTCGGGGCTCACTAAAGCTTTCTTT. It translates to CASSLASGLTKAFF.

This chain joins TRBV2 and TRBJ1-1; 11 bases are shared with TRBD1. Germline V gives CDR1 SNHLY, CDR2 FYNNEI. The CDR3 has 14 residues. Unmatched junction bases numbered 1, after V lost 6 bases and J lost 1 base. CDR3 nucleotide sequence: TGTGCCAGCAGCGGGACAGGGGGGAACACTGAAGCTTTCTTT. This encodes CASSGTGGNTEAFF.

This clone was picked up a small number of times. This rearrangement joins TRBV27 to TRBJ2-1; possibly TRBD2 for D (7 bases). CDR1 MNHEY and CDR2 SMNVEV come from the germline V gene (reference sequence). The length of the CDR3 is 15 residues. V was pared by 6 bases and J by 9 bases, with 21 bases between. The CDR3: CASRQGGGGGAEQFF. The DNA of the CDR3 is TGTGCCAGCAGGCAGGGAGGGGGGGGAGGGGCTGAGCAGTTCTTC.

J is TRBJ2-7 and V is TRBV19; 7 bases align to TRBD2. V trimming: 3 bases; J trimming: 5 bases; junction bases outside the gene matches: 10. The CDR3 has 15 amino acids. Germline V gives CDR1 LNHDA, CDR2 SQIVND (reference sequence). CDR3 coding DNA: TGTGCCAGTAGTATCGGGGGACTATGGAGCCACGAGCAGTACTTC. This gives the protein CASSIGGLWSHEQYF.

The chain links TRBV6-6 to TRBJ1-4; 10 bases are shared with TRBD1. Losses at the gene ends were 6 bases for V and 11 bases for J; bases not matched to a gene: 9. CDR3 length equals 14 residues. Germline-derived CDR1 and CDR2 are MNHNY and SVGAGI (reference sequence). CDR3 in DNA: TGTGCCAGCAGCCAGGACAGGGGGAAAGTCAAACTGTTTTTT. Its protein product is CASSQDRGKVKLFF.

This chain connects TRBV6-5 to TRBJ1-3; D unresolved. The CDR3 runs 14 residues. The V end was cut by 6 bases, the J end by 0 bases, with 9 bases between. The germline gives CDR1 MNHEY, CDR2 SVGAGI. The CDR3 region has the DNA TGTGCCAGCAGCCTAACGTCCTCTGGAAACACCATATATTTT. This translates into CASSLTSSGNTIYF.

The chain is built from TRBV6-5 and TRBJ1-2; tentatively, D is TRBD1 (5 bases). Between the trimmed V and J ends, which lost 8 bases and 4 bases, there was a span of 20 bases. The CDR3 runs to 15 residues. Germline CDR1 and CDR2: MNHEY and SVGAGI. CDR3 in amino acids: CASRPTLGGTYGYTF. CDR3 sequence (DNA): TGTGCCAGCCGGCCAACCCTTGGGGGTACCTATGGCTACACCTTC.

V and J are TRBV5-4 and TRBJ2-5; maybe TRBD1 (8 bases). This CDR3 has 15 amino acids. Germline V gene data show CDR1 as SGHNT and CDR2 as YYREEE (reference sequence). Trimming took off 4 bases at V and 5 bases at J, with 18 bases between the two ends. CDR3 residues: CASSPQQGGRETQYF. In nucleotides, the CDR3 is TGTGCCAGCAGCCCACAACAGGGGGGGCGGGAGACCCAGTACTTC.

This clone showed up just a few times. This chain joins TRBV27 and TRBJ2-7, with 9 bases aligning to TRBD1. The CDR3 runs 15 residues. The trim removed 5 bases at V and 4 bases at J, leaving 9 bases unmatched. CDR1 MNHEY and CDR2 SMNVEV come from the germline V gene (reference sequence). CDR3 in DNA: TGTGCCAGCAGTAACGGACAGGGGCCACCATACGAGCAGTACTTC. It encodes CASSNGQGPPYEQYF.

This clone occurred once. The rearrangement joins TRBV27 to TRBJ2-5; 9 bases line up with TRBD1. Germline V gene data show CDR1 as MNHEY and CDR2 as SMNVEV (reference sequence). J was trimmed by 4 bases and V by 6 bases; bases with no gene match: 12. The CDR3 totals 16 residues. This CDR3 reads CASSNWGTGRIETQYF. DNA for the CDR3: TGTGCCAGCAGCAACTGGGGGACAGGGCGTATAGAGACCCAGTACTTC.

The chain recombines TRBV5-1 with TRBJ2-5, with TRBD2 matching over 7 bases. This CDR3 has 15 amino acids. V lost 3 bases, J lost 4 bases, and 9 bases stayed unmatched. Germline CDR1 is SGHRS and CDR2 is YFSETQ. Written as DNA, the CDR3 is TGCGCCAGCAGCTCCTACGCGGGAGTGAGAGAGACCCAGTACTTC. This codes for CASSSYAGVRETQYF.

This chain connects TRBV5-1 to TRBJ2-5; 13 positions agree with TRBD2. Per germline, CDR1 SGHRS and CDR2 YFSETQ. V shed 0 bases, J shed 1 base, and the junction held 3 bases outside the gene matches. The CDR3 loop spans 17 amino acids. DNA of the CDR3: TGCGCCAGCAGCTTGGGGGGACTAGCGGGGTCCCAAGAGACCCAGTACTTC. The encoded protein is CASSLGGLAGSQETQYF.

The V and J genes are TRBV19 and TRBJ1-2; possible D gene TRBD1, 5 bases. This CDR3 is built from 12 residues. V shed 10 bases and J shed 6 bases, with 15 bases lying between them. Germline V gives CDR1 LNHDA, CDR2 SQIVND (reference sequence). This CDR3 reads CAIREGRDGYTF. The CDR3 bases are TGTGCCATCAGGGAGGGCAGGGATGGCTACACCTTC.

CDR3 DNA sequence: TGTGCCAGCAGTGAAAGTGACAGGGTTACAGATACGCAGTATTTT. It is translated as CASSESDRVTDTQYF. The genes are TRBV2 and TRBJ2-3; 7 nucleotides match TRBD1. V lost 2 bases and J lost 3; bases outside the gene matches: 5. Germline CDR1 reads SNHLY; CDR2 reads FYNNEI. The CDR3 covers 15 residues.

The sample holds one count of this clone. The V gene is TRBV4-1, the J gene TRBJ1-4; D might be TRBD1 (5 bases). The V gene lost 7 bases and the J gene lost 7 bases, with 10 bases spanning the gap. The CDR3 consists of 12 residues. Germline values: CDR1 MGHRA, CDR2 YSYEKL. CDR3 residues: CASTRDFEKLFF. CDR3 DNA: TGCGCCAGCACCCGGGACTTTGAAAAACTGTTTTTT.

This chain uses TRBV7-6 with TRBJ2-5; 12 bases are shared with TRBD2. The CDR3 is 16 amino acids. Germline trimming cut 4 bases from V and 3 bases from J; bases unmatched to any gene: 6. Looked up from germline, CDR1 is SGHVS and CDR2 is FNYEAQ. In DNA, the CDR3 is TGTGCCAGCAGCTCTGACGGACTAGCGGGGAAAGAGACCCAGTACTTC. Translation gives CASSSDGLAGKETQYF.